The 20 T cell receptor beta chains listed next were all sequenced from one sample in a study of blood T cell repertoires in COVID-19 (TCRdb year 2020). The library was obtained by the immunoSEQ multiplex PCR assay. The source is immuneACCESS, and TCRdb retained only in-frame sequences with V and J called. Part of the clones is not carried over; for the studies checked, unresolved V genes explain less than half of this, and the remainder is unexplained. This sample is represented by about 120,000 clones; around 81% of them were singletons. The biggest ten clones account for more than 9% of the sample. The source material was peripheral blood. The receptors were sampled from a human donor in a cohort sampled during active COVID-19.

The rearrangement uses TRBV4-1 and TRBJ1-2; D is unclear. CDR1 is MGHRA, CDR2 YSYEKL, per germline. V lost 0 bases and J 4 bases, leaving 12 bases between the germline ends. CDR3 length: 15 amino acids. The CDR3, as DNA: TGCGCCAGCAGCCAAGAATTGGTGGCAGGCTATGGCTACACCTTC. This codes for CASSQELVAGYGYTF.

The chain has TRBV24-1 and TRBJ1-2; 7 bases agree with TRBD1. J was trimmed by 6 bases and V by 3 bases; bases with no gene match: 3. Germline CDR1 is KGHDR and CDR2 is SFDVKD. This CDR3 is built from 13 residues. CDR3 coding DNA: TGTGCCACCAGTGATGGACAGGTTCATGGCTACACCTTC. Translated: CATSDGQVHGYTF.

V is TRBV28 and J is TRBJ1-4, with D tentatively TRBD1 (6 bases). The CDR3 has 15 residues. Germline values: CDR1 MDHEN, CDR2 SYDVKM. Trimming cost V 3 bases and J 5 bases, with 13 bases left between them. CDR3 bases: TGTGCCAGCAGTTTGGTGCCCGGACAGAATGAAAAACTGTTTTTT. Translating gives CASSLVPGQNEKLFF.

The chain combines TRBV7-3 with TRBJ2-7; a weak D match, TRBD2 (6 bases). V was cut by 5 bases and J by 6 bases, with 14 bases left in between. The V gene's germline CDR1 is SGHTA and CDR2 FQGTGA. The CDR3 runs to 13 residues. In DNA form, the CDR3 reads TGTGCCAGCAGCGGGGGGACGTCCCGCGAGCAGTACTTC. Its protein product is CASSGGTSREQYF. The whole variable domain, remainder taken from reference TRBV7-3 and TRBJ2-7, is GAGVSQTPSNKVTEKGKYVELRCDPISGHTALYWYRQSLGQGPEFLIYFQGTGAADDSGLPNDRFFAVRPEGSVSTLKIQRTERGDSAVYLCASSGGTSREQYFGPGTRLTVT.

CDR3 DNA: TGTGCCAGCAGCTCCGCGGGACTGGCCTCCTACGAGCAGTACTTC. It translates to CASSSAGLASYEQYF. The chain carries TRBV6-2 or TRBV6-3 and TRBJ2-7; a weak D match, TRBD2 (6 bases). Trimming shortened V by 6 bases and J by 0 bases, and 15 bases separated the two germline ends. Germline V gives CDR1 MNHEY, CDR2 SVGEGT. This CDR3 is 15 amino acids long.

V usage is TRBV5-1 and J usage is TRBJ2-2; 7 bases are shared with TRBD1. The V gene's germline CDR1 is SGHRS and CDR2 YFSETQ. V trimming: 1 base; J trimming: 5 bases; junction bases outside the gene matches: 2. The CDR3 covers 14 residues. This CDR3 is CASSLTGETGELFF. The CDR3 nucleotides are TGCGCCAGCAGCTTGACAGGGGAAACCGGGGAGCTGTTTTTT. Together with reference TRBV5-1 and TRBJ2-2, the CDR3 gives the full variable domain: KAGVTQTPRYLIKTRGQQVTLSCSPISGHRSVSWYQQTPGQGLQFLFEYFSETQRNKGNFPGRFSGRQFSNSRSEMNVSTLELGDSALYLCASSLTGETGELFFGEGSRLTVL.

J is TRBJ1-5 and V is TRBV6-5, with 8 bases that match TRBD1. Germline V gives CDR1 MNHEY, CDR2 SVGAGI. There are 15 residues in the CDR3. J lost 0 bases, V lost 6 bases, and 4 bases had no gene match. This CDR3 is CASRQGADSNQPQHF. DNA for the CDR3: TGTGCCAGCAGGCAGGGGGCGGATAGCAATCAGCCCCAGCATTTT.

The chain uses TRBV29-1 and TRBJ2-3; tentatively, D is TRBD1 (6 bases). CDR1 is SQVTM, CDR2 ANQGSEA, per germline. This CDR3 comprises 17 residues. Between the trimmed V and J ends, which lost 6 bases and 2 bases, there was a span of 24 bases. The CDR3, as DNA: TGCAGCGTCAAAAAGGCCGGACAGTTTACTTCCACAGATACGCAGTATTTT. As protein: CSVKKAGQFTSTDTQYF.

In its sample, this clone is large. The CDR3 here is CASSIGTDTQYF. DNA of the CDR3: TGTGCCAGTAGTATCGGGACAGATACGCAGTATTTT. V usage is TRBV19 and J usage is TRBJ2-3; D not certain. Looked up from germline, CDR1 is LNHDA and CDR2 is SQIVND (reference sequence). The length of the CDR3 is 12 residues. The ends were cut back, 3 bases at V and 3 bases at J, with 4 bases in the middle.

CDR3 sequence: CASSGAGYTEAFF. The CDR3 nucleotides read TGTGCCAGCAGCGGGGCAGGGTACACTGAAGCTTTCTTT. The chain couples TRBV5-4 to TRBJ1-1, with a weak D call TRBD1 (5 bases). The CDR3 extends over 13 amino acids. Trimming left V 4 bases short and J 3 bases short, with 10 bases between. Per the germline V gene, CDR1 is SGHNT and CDR2 is YYREEE (reference sequence). Complete variable domain (other parts from reference TRBV5-4 and TRBJ1-1): ETGVTQSPTHLIKTRGQQVTLRCSSQSGHNTVSWYQQALGQGPQFIFQYYREEENGRGNFPPRFSGLQFPNYSSELNVNALELDDSALYLCASSGAGYTEAFFGQGTRLTVV.

The chain recombines TRBV18 with TRBJ2-6, with D possibly matching TRBD1 (5 bases). Trimming removed 3 bases at V and 1 base at J, with 7 bases between. There are 15 residues in the CDR3. The germline CDR1 and CDR2 sequences are KGHSH and LQKENI. CDR3 DNA: TGTGCCAGCTCACCCAGACAGTCTGGGGCCAACGTCCTGACTTTC. This sequence encodes CASSPRQSGANVLTF.

The chain recombines TRBV9 with TRBJ2-2, with D possibly being TRBD1 (7 bases). The germline gives CDR1 SGDLS, CDR2 YYNGEE. Trimming cost V 4 bases and J 2 bases, with 21 bases left between them. CDR3 length: 18 residues. The CDR3 protein is CASSSGGQGGSNTGELFF. The CDR3 region has the DNA TGTGCCAGCAGCTCAGGGGGGCAGGGCGGGTCAAACACCGGGGAGCTGTTTTTT.

The V call is TRBV4-2, the J call TRBJ2-7; 8 positions match TRBD2. The CDR3 totals 17 residues. Germline V CDR1 and CDR2: LGHNA, YNFKEQ. V lost 0 bases, J lost 3 bases, and 10 bases stayed unmatched. In DNA form, the CDR3 reads TGTGCCAGCAGCCAAGATCTCCAAACTAGCGGAAGCTACGAGCAGTACTTC. Amino acids: CASSQDLQTSGSYEQYF.

This chain joins TRBV4-1 and TRBJ2-2; perhaps TRBD2 as D (6 bases). CDR1 is MGHRA, CDR2 YSYEKL, per germline. The CDR3 extends over 19 amino acids. Trimming stripped 1 base from V and 3 bases from J, with 21 bases between. The CDR3 DNA reads TGCGCCAGCAGCCAAGTTGTGGGGACCTGGGGGGACGACACCGGGGAGCTGTTTTTT. Its translation: CASSQVVGTWGDDTGELFF.

V and J are TRBV7-2 and TRBJ2-7, with 10 nucleotides matching TRBD2. J gave up 1 base and V 5 bases, and 5 bases lay outside the gene matches. The CDR3 length is 15 residues. Germline CDR1 reads SGHTA; CDR2 reads FQGNSA. CDR3 in DNA: TGTGCCAGCAGCCTTAGCGGGGGGAAATCCTACGAGCAGTACTTC. It specifies CASSLSGGKSYEQYF. Full variable domain (remainder filled in from reference TRBV7-2 and TRBJ2-7): GAGVSQSPSNKVTEKGKDVELRCDPISGHTALYWYRQSLGQGLEFLIYFQGNSAPDKSGLPSDRFSAERTGGSVSTLTIQRTQQEDSAVYLCASSLSGGKSYEQYFGPGTRLTVT.

This clone is a singleton in its sample. This sequence joins TRBV19 and TRBJ1-5, with 7 bases identical to TRBD1. Germline loops: CDR1 LNHDA, CDR2 SQIVND (reference sequence). V shed 5 bases, J shed 4 bases, and the junction held 5 bases outside the gene matches. CDR3 length equals 14 residues. The chain's CDR3 is CASSGGQSNQPQHF. In DNA, the CDR3 is TGTGCCAGTAGTGGGGGACAGTCGAATCAGCCCCAGCATTTT. Full variable domain (remainder filled in from reference TRBV19 and TRBJ1-5): DGGITQSPKYLFRKEGQNVTLSCEQNLNHDAMYWYRQDPGQGLRLIYYSQIVNDFQKGDIAEGYSVSREKKESFPLTVTSAQKNPTAFYLCASSGGQSNQPQHFGDGTRLSIL.

The V call is TRBV5-1, the J call TRBJ2-5; tentative D call: TRBD1 (6 bases). The germline V gene has CDR1 SGHRS and CDR2 YFSETQ. This CDR3 spans 13 amino acids. V was shortened by 4 bases and J by 5 bases, with 12 bases between the two germline ends. DNA of the CDR3: TGCGCCAGCAGCAGCAGGGGAAGGGAGACCCAGTACTTC. Protein sequence: CASSSRGRETQYF.

The chain couples TRBV30 to TRBJ1-1; D gene ambiguous. This CDR3 has 13 residues. V lost 0 bases and J 1 base, leaving 6 bases between the germline ends. The germline V gene has CDR1 GTSNPN and CDR2 SVGIG (reference sequence). CDR3 sequence: CAWSVERNTEAFF. The CDR3 DNA reads TGTGCCTGGAGTGTGGAGCGGAACACTGAAGCTTTCTTT.

The V gene is TRBV6-2 or TRBV6-3, the J gene TRBJ2-7, with D unresolved. Germline loops: CDR1 MNHEY, CDR2 SVGEGT. Deletions cut 6 bases from V and 4 bases from J, with 19 bases between. The CDR3 is 15 amino acids. CDR3 region: CASSRGGVEWYEQYF. CDR3 DNA: TGTGCCAGCAGCCGCGGTGGAGTAGAATGGTACGAGCAGTACTTC.

This rearrangement joins TRBV20-1 to TRBJ2-7; possible D gene TRBD2, 6 bases. Germline V gives CDR1 DFQATT, CDR2 SNEGSKA (reference sequence). CDR3 length: 11 residues. Between the trimmed V and J ends, which lost 1 base and 11 bases, there was a span of 12 bases. CDR3 DNA sequence: TGCAGTGCTAGAGGTTTGCGCGGGGAGTACTTC. This sequence encodes CSARGLRGEYF.